This passage covers 31 T cell receptor beta chains from one sample sequenced in a study of CD8 T cells in ankylosing spondylitis. TCRdb fed the 5' RACE reads into MiXCR, producing one record per CDR3 protein. Among about 140,000 distinct CDR3 sequences listed, under 35% were seen once. Sequencing input: synovial fluid, either unsorted or a sorted T cell fraction (not recorded which). These receptors all stem from a male donor with ankylosing spondylitis.

The chain joins TRBV6-2 or TRBV6-3 to TRBJ2-5; 14 bases agree with TRBD2. This CDR3 has 16 residues. V shed 0 bases and J 4 bases; nucleotides not matched to a gene: 1. Germline loops: CDR1 MNHEY, CDR2 SVGEGT. The CDR3 is CASSYSTSGRVETQYF. The CDR3 region has the DNA TGTGCCAGCAGTTACTCGACTAGCGGGAGGGTAGAGACCCAGTACTTC.

This clonotype has just a few counts. The chain carries TRBV7-9 and TRBJ1-5, with D possibly TRBD1 on 5 matching bases. The CDR3 spans 14 residues. V was shortened by 4 bases and J by 3 bases, with 10 bases between the two germline ends. CDR1 is SEHNR, CDR2 FQNEAQ, per germline (reference sequence). The CDR3 protein is CASSSGTLNQPQHF. The CDR3 DNA sequence: TGTGCCAGCAGCTCCGGGACCCTCAATCAGCCCCAGCATTTT.

This sequence joins TRBV28 and TRBJ1-5, with 8 positions matching TRBD1. This CDR3 comprises 15 residues. Unmatched junction bases numbered 7, after V lost 6 bases and J lost 3 bases. In germline, CDR1 is MDHEN, CDR2 SYDVKM. DNA of the CDR3: TGTGCCAGCAGCCCCCAGGGGGCATTCAATCAGCCCCAGCATTTT. Residues: CASSPQGAFNQPQHF.

The gene calls are TRBV7-9 and TRBJ2-7; 9 positions agree with TRBD1. Losses at the gene ends were 4 bases for V and 3 bases for J; bases not matched to a gene: 7. CDR3 length equals 15 residues. Germline CDR1 reads SEHNR; CDR2 reads FQNEAQ (reference sequence). CDR3 sequence reads: CASSSGTGKYYEQYF. The CDR3 bases are TGTGCCAGCAGCTCCGGGACAGGGAAATACTACGAGCAGTACTTC.

The chain couples TRBV2 to TRBJ2-2; no clear D gene. V lost 6 bases, J lost 5 bases, and 13 bases lay in between. The CDR3 extends over 14 amino acids. The germline gives CDR1 SNHLY, CDR2 FYNNEI. The CDR3 region has the DNA TGTGCCAGCAGGCCCAAAGTGTCGACCGGGGAGCTGTTTTTT. It encodes CASRPKVSTGELFF.

This clonotype showed up just a few times. The chain links TRBV20-1 to TRBJ2-1, with D possibly matching TRBD2 (5 bases). The CDR3 is 12 residues long. Germline V lookup: CDR1 DFQATT, CDR2 SNEGSKA (reference sequence). With 3 bases removed from V and 6 bases from J, the gap between germline ends came to 9 bases. The CDR3 here is CSARSLANEQFF. The CDR3 nucleotides read TGCAGTGCTAGGAGTCTAGCCAATGAGCAGTTCTTC.

This clonotype was counted between two and nine times. The chain employs TRBV2 and TRBJ1-1, with unresolved D. Germline V gene sequence: CDR1 SNHLY, CDR2 FYNNEI. This CDR3 contains 13 residues. Trimming shortened V by 8 bases and J by 1 base, and 11 bases separated the two germline ends. Here the CDR3 DNA reads TGTGCCAGCCAAGGCAGGCAGAACACTGAAGCTTTCTTT. It translates to CASQGRQNTEAFF.

The J gene is TRBJ1-3, the V gene TRBV11-3; a weak D match, TRBD1 (5 bases). CDR1 and CDR2 (germline): SGHNT, YENEEA. The CDR3 totals 15 residues. With 4 bases removed from V and 4 bases from J, the gap between germline ends came to 14 bases. CDR3 sequence reads: CASSSSRGDGNTIYF. The CDR3 coding sequence is TGTGCCAGCAGCTCCTCCCGCGGGGACGGAAACACCATATATTTT.

This clonotype was found many times. This chain uses TRBV11-2 with TRBJ1-3; the D gene is possibly TRBD1 (5 bases). CDR1 SGHAT and CDR2 FQNNGV come from the germline V gene. V was pared by 1 base and J by 0 bases, with 10 bases between. CDR3 length equals 16 residues. CDR3 DNA: TGTGCCAGCAGCTTAGCATGGGGCAGCTCTGGAAACACCATATATTTT. Its translation is CASSLAWGSSGNTIYF.

This clonotype appeared many times. The chain employs TRBV20-1 and TRBJ2-2; possibly TRBD2 for D (6 bases). CDR3 length: 15 amino acids. The germline gives CDR1 DFQATT, CDR2 SNEGSKA (reference sequence). The germline V and J ends were trimmed by 5 bases and 0 bases, with 13 bases remaining between them. CDR3 region: CSAGLGGANTGELFF. CDR3 sequence (DNA): TGCAGTGCTGGGCTGGGCGGGGCGAACACCGGGGAGCTGTTTTTT.

This clonotype was observed a handful of times. The chain is built from TRBV10-3 and TRBJ2-3; weak D call: TRBD2 (5 bases). Trimming removed 7 bases from V and 3 bases from J, with 17 bases in between. CDR1 and CDR2 (germline): ENHRY, SYGVKD. The CDR3 totals 15 residues. CDR3 sequence reads: CAITPGLEGTDTQYF. The CDR3, as DNA: TGTGCCATCACTCCGGGTCTCGAGGGTACAGATACGCAGTATTTT.

This sequence joins TRBV10-2 and TRBJ1-3, with D unresolved. CDR1 and CDR2 (germline): WSHSY, SAAADI. V lost 7 bases and J 2 bases, leaving 6 bases between the germline ends. CDR3 length equals 12 residues. The CDR3 here is CASKDAGNTIYF. For the CDR3, the DNA is TGCGCCAGCAAGGACGCTGGAAACACCATATATTTT.

The rearrangement uses TRBV2 and TRBJ2-2; perhaps TRBD2 as D (5 bases). The V gene's germline CDR1 is SNHLY and CDR2 FYNNEI. The CDR3 runs to 16 residues. With 4 bases removed from V and 6 bases from J, the gap between germline ends came to 18 bases. The CDR3 region is CASSAGTVGIPGELFF. The DNA for the CDR3 is TGTGCCAGCAGTGCGGGCACGGTCGGGATCCCCGGGGAGCTGTTTTTT. Complete variable domain (other parts from reference TRBV2 and TRBJ2-2): EPEVTQTPSHQVTQMGQEVILRCVPISNHLYFYWYRQILGQKVEFLVSFYNNEISEKSEIFDDQFSVERPDGSNFTLKIRSTKLEDSAMYFCASSAGTVGIPGELFFGEGSRLTVL.

The chain has TRBV3-1 and TRBJ2-1; D is uncertain. The CDR3 is 11 amino acids. V dropped 6 bases and J dropped 7 bases, with 7 bases sitting between them. Germline V CDR1 and CDR2: LGHDT, YNNKEL (reference sequence). CDR3 coding DNA: TGTGCCAGCAGATCAGTAAATGAGCAGTTCTTC. Its protein is CASRSVNEQFF.

This clonotype has more than one count but fewer than ten. The chain joins TRBV5-1 to TRBJ1-5; perhaps TRBD1 as D (5 bases). With 0 bases removed from V and 7 bases from J, the gap between germline ends came to 14 bases. The CDR3 extends over 15 amino acids. The germline V gene has CDR1 SGHRS and CDR2 YFSETQ. CDR3 coding DNA: TGCGCCAGCAGCTTGGCAGGGCGGGAGGGCCAGCCCCAGCATTTT. This gives the protein CASSLAGREGQPQHF. The entire variable domain, with the rest obtained from reference TRBV5-1 and TRBJ1-5, is as follows: KAGVTQTPRYLIKTRGQQVTLSCSPISGHRSVSWYQQTPGQGLQFLFEYFSETQRNKGNFPGRFSGRQFSNSRSEMNVSTLELGDSALYLCASSLAGREGQPQHFGDGTRLSIL.

In its sample, this clonotype was seen once. CDR3 coding DNA: TGCAGTGCTCAGGGGTCCCCCCAGGACACTGAAGCTTTCTTT. Protein: CSAQGSPQDTEAFF. The chain joins TRBV20-1 to TRBJ1-1; D perhaps matches TRBD1 (6 bases). Germline CDR1 reads DFQATT; CDR2 reads SNEGSKA (reference sequence). CDR3 length: 14 residues. V was clipped by 5 bases and J by 3 bases, with 16 bases between them.

The chain uses TRBV20-1 and TRBJ2-7; D possibly matches TRBD1 or TRBD2 (5 bases each). The CDR3 runs to 18 residues. The V end lost 0 bases, the J end lost 4 bases, and 25 bases lay between the germline ends. Germline values: CDR1 DFQATT, CDR2 SNEGSKA (reference sequence). Here the CDR3 DNA reads TGCAGTGCTAGAGAGGGGGTCGGGCAGTCTAACGGGGCTTACGAGCAGTACTTC. This codes for CSAREGVGQSNGAYEQYF.

This chain connects TRBV28 to TRBJ1-1, with D possibly matching TRBD1 (6 bases). The CDR3 is made up of 13 amino acids. V lost 5 bases, J lost 5 bases, and 12 bases lay in between. Germline V CDR1 and CDR2: MDHEN, SYDVKM. CDR3 coding DNA: TGTGCCAGCAGTCCGGGGACATGGACTGAAGCTTTCTTT. Amino acid sequence: CASSPGTWTEAFF.

The rearrangement joins TRBV3-1 to TRBJ1-2, with D possibly being TRBD1 (5 bases). This CDR3 spans 16 amino acids. Germline loops: CDR1 LGHDT, CDR2 YNNKEL (reference sequence). V lost 4 bases and J lost 2, with 17 bases in between. The chain's CDR3 is CASSPPLTAVNYGYTF. The CDR3 nucleotides read TGTGCCAGCAGCCCCCCCCTGACAGCGGTCAACTATGGCTACACCTTC.

This clonotype was found a few times. The CDR3 spells CASSPSRGGAGELFF. The CDR3 nucleotides are TGTGCCAGCAGTCCATCCAGAGGAGGCGCCGGGGAGCTGTTTTTT. This chain uses TRBV12-3 or TRBV12-4 with TRBJ2-2; TRBD2 might be the D (5 bases). CDR3 length: 15 residues. With 5 bases removed from V and 6 bases from J, the gap between germline ends came to 16 bases.

The rearrangement links TRBV29-1 to TRBJ2-5, with TRBD1 identical over 8 bases. V shed 6 bases, J shed 2 bases, and the junction held 8 bases outside the gene matches. The germline V gene has CDR1 SQVTM and CDR2 ANQGSEA. The CDR3 consists of 14 residues. Written as DNA, the CDR3 is TGCAGCGTCGCGCAGGGGGCCCGGCAAGAGACCCAGTACTTC. Residues: CSVAQGARQETQYF.

In its sample, this clonotype was seen a few times. The chain carries TRBV6-2 or TRBV6-3 and TRBJ2-7; D may match TRBD1 or TRBD2 (6 bases each). CDR3 length equals 14 residues. Germline CDR1 MNHEY, CDR2 SVGEGT. Deletions cut 6 bases from V and 4 bases from J, with 16 bases between. CDR3 protein: CASRTTGGSYEQYF. The DNA of the CDR3 is TGTGCCAGCAGAACCACCGGGGGCAGTTACGAGCAGTACTTC.

This clonotype was recorded many times. V is TRBV10-1 and J is TRBJ2-5, with 7 bases identical to TRBD2. Germline V gene data show CDR1 as WNHNN and CDR2 as SYGVQD (reference sequence). CDR3 length: 14 amino acids. J was trimmed by 7 bases and V by 2 bases; bases with no gene match: 7. CDR3 loop: CASSEGTPGGTQYF. The CDR3 DNA sequence: TGCGCCAGCAGTGAGGGGACTCCGGGGGGGACCCAGTACTTC.

This clonotype was seen a few times. This CDR3 reads CATSVGAGTGELFF. The CDR3 DNA reads as TGTGCCACCAGTGTCGGGGCGGGAACCGGGGAGCTGTTTTTT. V and J are TRBV24-1 and TRBJ2-2, with D possibly TRBD2 on 6 matching bases. CDR3 length equals 14 residues. V was clipped by 5 bases and J by 5 bases, with 11 bases between them. Germline CDR1 and CDR2: KGHDR and SFDVKD.

This clonotype was seen many times. The chain has TRBV5-1 and TRBJ2-7, with D possibly being TRBD2 (6 bases). Germline loops: CDR1 SGHRS, CDR2 YFSETQ. The CDR3 is 14 residues long. The V gene lost 4 bases and the J gene lost 2 bases, with 13 bases spanning the gap. The CDR3 sequence is CASSTSGVAYEQYF. CDR3 coding DNA: TGCGCCAGCAGCACCTCGGGGGTCGCCTACGAGCAGTACTTC.

CDR3 residues: CASSPGLAGGTTGELFF. CDR3 bases: TGTGCCAGCAGCCCGGGACTAGCGGGAGGTACCACCGGGGAGCTGTTTTTT. The chain couples TRBV5-5 to TRBJ2-2; 15 bases map to TRBD2. V shed 4 bases, J shed 4 bases, and the junction held 5 bases outside the gene matches. Germline V gives CDR1 SGHKS, CDR2 YYEKEE (reference sequence). The CDR3 runs to 17 residues.

The chain joins TRBV3-1 to TRBJ2-1, with D perhaps TRBD1 (6 bases). In germline, CDR1 is LGHDT, CDR2 YNNKEL (reference sequence). CDR3 length equals 13 residues. Trimming shortened V by 8 bases and J by 2 bases, and 10 bases separated the two germline ends. The chain's CDR3 is CASGQRTYNEQFF. CDR3 sequence (DNA): TGTGCCAGCGGACAGAGGACCTACAATGAGCAGTTCTTC.

Comment on this clonotype: This could be a read error, since a much larger clone is one nucleotide away. V gene TRBV20-1 combines with J gene TRBJ2-3, with 9 bases fitting TRBD1. The CDR3 contains 15 residues. V shed 6 bases and J 4 bases; nucleotides not matched to a gene: 11. The V gene's germline CDR1 is DFQATT and CDR2 SNEGSKA (reference sequence). The CDR3 DNA sequence: TGCAGTGCCGGGGACAGGGTGGTGATGGCAGATACGCAGTATTTT. It codes for CSAGDRVVMADTQYF.

The CDR3 DNA reads as TGCAGTGCTAGGGGAGGTAGTTTTTCCCCCACAGATACGCAGTATTTT. As protein: CSARGGSFSPTDTQYF. V usage is TRBV20-1 and J usage is TRBJ2-3; D is possibly TRBD2 (6 bases). The V gene lost 3 bases and the J gene lost 2 bases, with 18 bases spanning the gap. CDR1 is DFQATT, CDR2 SNEGSKA, per germline (reference sequence). This CDR3 has 16 residues.

This clonotype was counted ten times or more. The chain couples TRBV20-1 to TRBJ2-2, with 8 bases fitting TRBD2. J was trimmed by 2 bases and V by 5 bases; bases with no gene match: 13. The length of the CDR3 is 17 residues. CDR1 is DFQATT and CDR2 is SNEGSKA in the germline V gene (reference sequence). The chain's CDR3 is CSASGLAPGRNTGELFF. In DNA form, the CDR3 reads TGCAGTGCTTCCGGACTAGCCCCGGGACGTAACACCGGGGAGCTGTTTTTT.

This clonotype was picked up a small number of times. This chain uses TRBV5-1 with TRBJ1-4; 8 bases align to TRBD1. The CDR3 totals 15 residues. Trimming removed 0 bases from V and 7 bases from J; junction bases left unmatched: 5. Germline V lookup: CDR1 SGHRS, CDR2 YFSETQ. The CDR3 loop is CASSLGDRGGEKLFF. The CDR3 DNA reads TGCGCCAGCAGCTTGGGCGACAGGGGAGGTGAAAAACTGTTTTTT.